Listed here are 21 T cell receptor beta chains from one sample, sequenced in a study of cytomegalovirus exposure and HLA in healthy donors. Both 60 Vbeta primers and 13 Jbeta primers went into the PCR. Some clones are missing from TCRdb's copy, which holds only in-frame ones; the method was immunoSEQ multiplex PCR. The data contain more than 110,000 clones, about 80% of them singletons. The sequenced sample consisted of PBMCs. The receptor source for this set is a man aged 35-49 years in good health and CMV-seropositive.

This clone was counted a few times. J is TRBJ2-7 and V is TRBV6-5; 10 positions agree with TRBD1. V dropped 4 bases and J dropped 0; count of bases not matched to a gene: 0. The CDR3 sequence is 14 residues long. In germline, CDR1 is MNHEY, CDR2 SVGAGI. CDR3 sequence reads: CASSWDRGSYEQYF. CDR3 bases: TGTGCCAGCAGTTGGGACAGGGGCTCCTACGAGCAGTACTTC.

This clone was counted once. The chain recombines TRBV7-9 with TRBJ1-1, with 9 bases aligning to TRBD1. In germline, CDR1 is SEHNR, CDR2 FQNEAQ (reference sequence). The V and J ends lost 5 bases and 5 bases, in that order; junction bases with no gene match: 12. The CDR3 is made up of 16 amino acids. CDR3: CASSPYPGQGTTEAFF. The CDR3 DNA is TGTGCCAGCAGCCCTTACCCCGGACAGGGGACAACTGAAGCTTTCTTT.

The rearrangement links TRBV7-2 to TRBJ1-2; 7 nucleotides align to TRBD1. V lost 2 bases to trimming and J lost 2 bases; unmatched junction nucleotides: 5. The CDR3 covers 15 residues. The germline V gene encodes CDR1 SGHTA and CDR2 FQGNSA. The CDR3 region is CASSLTGTDNYGYTF. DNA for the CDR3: TGTGCCAGCAGCTTAACCGGGACAGACAACTATGGCTACACCTTC.

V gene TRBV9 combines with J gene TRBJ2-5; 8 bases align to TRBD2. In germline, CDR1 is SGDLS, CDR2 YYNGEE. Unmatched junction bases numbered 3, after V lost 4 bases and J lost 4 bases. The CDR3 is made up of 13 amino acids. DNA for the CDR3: TGTGCCAGCAGCCCTCTAGCGGGAGAGACCCAGTACTTC. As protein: CASSPLAGETQYF. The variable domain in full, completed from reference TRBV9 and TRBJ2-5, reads DSGVTQTPKHLITATGQRVTLRCSPRSGDLSVYWYQQSLDQGLQFLIQYYNGEERAKGNILERFSAQQFPDLHSELNLSSLELGDSALYFCASSPLAGETQYFGPGTRLLVL.

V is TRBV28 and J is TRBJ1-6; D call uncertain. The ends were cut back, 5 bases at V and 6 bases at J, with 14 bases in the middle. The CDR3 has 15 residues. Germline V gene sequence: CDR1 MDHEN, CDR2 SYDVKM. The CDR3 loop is CASSPAREANSPLHF. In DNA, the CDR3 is TGTGCCAGCAGTCCAGCCCGGGAGGCTAATTCACCCCTCCACTTT. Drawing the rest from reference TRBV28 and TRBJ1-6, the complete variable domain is DVKVTQSSRYLVKRTGEKVFLECVQDMDHENMFWYRQDPGLGLRLIYFSYDVKMKEKGDIPEGYSVSREKKERFSLILESASTNQTSMYLCASSPAREANSPLHFGNGTRLTVT.

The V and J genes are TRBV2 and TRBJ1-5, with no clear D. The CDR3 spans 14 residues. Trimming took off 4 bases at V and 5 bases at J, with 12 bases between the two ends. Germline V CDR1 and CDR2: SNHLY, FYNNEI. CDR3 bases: TGTGCCAGCAGTGGCAGAGGTCCCTATCAGCCCCAGCATTTT. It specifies CASSGRGPYQPQHF.

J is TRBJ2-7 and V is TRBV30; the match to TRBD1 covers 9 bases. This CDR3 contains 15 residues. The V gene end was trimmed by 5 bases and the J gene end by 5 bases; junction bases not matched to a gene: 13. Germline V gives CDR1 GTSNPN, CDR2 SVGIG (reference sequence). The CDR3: CAWGPGTGREDEQYF. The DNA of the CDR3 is TGTGCCTGGGGTCCCGGGACAGGGCGGGAAGACGAGCAGTACTTC.

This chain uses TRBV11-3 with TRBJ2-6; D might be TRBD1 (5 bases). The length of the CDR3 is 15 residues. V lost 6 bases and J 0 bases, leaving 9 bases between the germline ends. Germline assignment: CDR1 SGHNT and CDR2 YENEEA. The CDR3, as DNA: TGTGCCAGCAGTCACAGGTTCTCTGGGGCCAACGTCCTGACTTTC. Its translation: CASSHRFSGANVLTF.

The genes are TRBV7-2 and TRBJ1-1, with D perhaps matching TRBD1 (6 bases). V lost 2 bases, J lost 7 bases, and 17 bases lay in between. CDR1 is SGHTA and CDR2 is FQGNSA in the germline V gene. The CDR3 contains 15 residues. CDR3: CASSLRRGQGSEAFF. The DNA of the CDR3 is TGTGCCAGCAGCTTAAGAAGGGGTCAGGGGAGTGAAGCTTTCTTT.

CDR3 sequence: CASSLSGADSYEQYF. CDR3 nucleotides: TGTGCCAGCAGTTTATCTGGGGCGGACTCCTACGAGCAGTACTTC. The chain couples TRBV27 to TRBJ2-7, with D possibly matching TRBD1 (5 bases). The V and J ends lost 0 bases and 0 bases respectively, with 9 bases between them. Looked up from germline, CDR1 is MNHEY and CDR2 is SMNVEV (reference sequence). This CDR3 spans 15 amino acids.

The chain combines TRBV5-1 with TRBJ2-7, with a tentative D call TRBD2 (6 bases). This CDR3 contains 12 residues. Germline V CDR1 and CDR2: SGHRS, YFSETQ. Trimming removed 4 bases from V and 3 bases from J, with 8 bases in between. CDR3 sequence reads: CASSGRGYEQYF. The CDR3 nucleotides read TGCGCCAGCAGCGGGCGGGGCTACGAGCAGTACTTC.

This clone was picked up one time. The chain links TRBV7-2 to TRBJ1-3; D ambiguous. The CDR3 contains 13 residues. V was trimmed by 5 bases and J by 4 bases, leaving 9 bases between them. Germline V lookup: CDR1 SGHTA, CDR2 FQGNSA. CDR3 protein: CASSRTTGNTIYF. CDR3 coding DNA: TGTGCCAGCAGCCGGACTACAGGAAACACCATATATTTT.

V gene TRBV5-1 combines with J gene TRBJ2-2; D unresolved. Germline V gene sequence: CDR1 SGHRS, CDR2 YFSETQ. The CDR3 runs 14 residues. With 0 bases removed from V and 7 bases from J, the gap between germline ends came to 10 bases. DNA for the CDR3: TGCGCCAGCAGCTTGGCCAAAGCTGACGGGGAGCTGTTTTTT. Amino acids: CASSLAKADGELFF.

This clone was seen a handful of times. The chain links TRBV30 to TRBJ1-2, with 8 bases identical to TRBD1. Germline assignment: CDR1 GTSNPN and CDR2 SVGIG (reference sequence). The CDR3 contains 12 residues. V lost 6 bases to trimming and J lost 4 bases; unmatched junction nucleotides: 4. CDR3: CACIQGGYGYTF. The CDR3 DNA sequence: TGTGCCTGCATACAGGGGGGCTATGGCTACACCTTC.

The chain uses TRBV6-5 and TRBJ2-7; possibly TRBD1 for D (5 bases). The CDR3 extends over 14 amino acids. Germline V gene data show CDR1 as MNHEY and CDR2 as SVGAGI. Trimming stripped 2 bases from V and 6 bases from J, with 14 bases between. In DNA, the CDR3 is TGTGCCAGCAGTTACAGGGGTGTCAAGGGCGAGCAGTACTTC. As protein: CASSYRGVKGEQYF.

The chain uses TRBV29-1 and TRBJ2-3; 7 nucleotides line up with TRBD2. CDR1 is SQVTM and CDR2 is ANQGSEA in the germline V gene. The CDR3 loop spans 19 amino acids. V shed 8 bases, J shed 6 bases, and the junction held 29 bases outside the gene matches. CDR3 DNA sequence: TGCAGCTACTTCCCTGTTGGGAGCGGGAATGTCCACCCATCGGATACGCAGTATTTT. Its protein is CSYFPVGSGNVHPSDTQYF.

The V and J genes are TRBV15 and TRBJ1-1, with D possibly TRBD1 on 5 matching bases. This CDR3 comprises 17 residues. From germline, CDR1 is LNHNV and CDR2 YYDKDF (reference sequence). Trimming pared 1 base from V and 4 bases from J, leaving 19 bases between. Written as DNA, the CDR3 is TGTGCCACCAGCAGAGTAGGAAGGGGTATGGGGGGCACTGAAGCTTTCTTT. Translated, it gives CATSRVGRGMGGTEAFF.

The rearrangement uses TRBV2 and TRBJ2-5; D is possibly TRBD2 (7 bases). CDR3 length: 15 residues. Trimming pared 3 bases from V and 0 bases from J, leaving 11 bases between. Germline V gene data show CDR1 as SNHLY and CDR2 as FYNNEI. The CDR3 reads CASSEAGAYQETQYF. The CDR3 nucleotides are TGTGCCAGCAGTGAGGCGGGGGCCTACCAAGAGACCCAGTACTTC.

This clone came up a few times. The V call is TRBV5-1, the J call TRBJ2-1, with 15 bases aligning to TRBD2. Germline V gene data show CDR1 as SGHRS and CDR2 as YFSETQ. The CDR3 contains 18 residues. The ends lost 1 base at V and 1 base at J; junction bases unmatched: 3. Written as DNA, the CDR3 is TGCGCCAGCAGCTTGTGGACTAGCGGGAGGGGTTCCTACAATGAGCAGTTCTTC. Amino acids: CASSLWTSGRGSYNEQFF.

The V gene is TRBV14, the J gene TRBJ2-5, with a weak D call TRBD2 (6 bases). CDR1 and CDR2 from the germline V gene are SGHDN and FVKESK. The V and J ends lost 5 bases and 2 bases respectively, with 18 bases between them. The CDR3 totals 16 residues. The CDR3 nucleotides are TGTGCCAGCAGCTTTCACCTTGGGACTCGTCAAGAGACCCAGTACTTC. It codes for CASSFHLGTRQETQYF.

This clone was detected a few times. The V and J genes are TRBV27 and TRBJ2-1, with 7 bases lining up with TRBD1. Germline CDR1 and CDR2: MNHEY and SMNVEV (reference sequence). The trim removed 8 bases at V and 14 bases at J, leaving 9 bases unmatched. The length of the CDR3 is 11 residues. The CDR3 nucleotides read TGTGCCAGCCGACAGGGCTCCTGGGAGTTCTTC. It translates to CASRQGSWEFF.